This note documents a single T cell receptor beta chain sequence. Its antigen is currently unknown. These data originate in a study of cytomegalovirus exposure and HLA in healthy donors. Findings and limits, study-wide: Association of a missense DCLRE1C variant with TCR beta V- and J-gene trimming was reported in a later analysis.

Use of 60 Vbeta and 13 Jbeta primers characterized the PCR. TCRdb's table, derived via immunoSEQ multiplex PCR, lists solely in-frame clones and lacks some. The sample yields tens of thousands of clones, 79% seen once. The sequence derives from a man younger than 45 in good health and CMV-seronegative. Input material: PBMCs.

This chain's CDR3 is CASSPLQGRRNEQYF. CDR3 bases: TGTGCCAGCAGTCCCCTCCAGGGTCGCCGGAACGAGCAGTACTTC. The chain is built from TRBV27 and TRBJ2-7, with D maybe TRBD1 (5 bases). Trimming cost V 5 bases and J 5 bases, with 19 bases left between them. Germline lookup yields CDR1 MNHEY and CDR2 SMNVEV (reference sequence). The CDR3 has 15 amino acids.